These 14 T cell receptor beta chains originate from one sample sequenced in a study of blood T cells in healthy people across ages (dated by TCRdb to the mid-2010s). The library relied on 5' RACE. These reads were obtained on an Illumina HiSeq 2500. A second 7 to 11 cycle PCR used a sample-barcoded 5' primer and a J-beta primer mix. TCRdb reanalyzed the raw reads on its own, using fastp at Q25 for trimming and MiXCR for clone calling, and kept in-frame beta chains. Entries are consolidated by CDR3 protein sequence, retaining the most common genes and DNA. In this sample the table shows 600,000 to 900,000 distinct CDR3 sequences, 20% to 30% of which occur a single time. Roughly 3.1% of the sample rests with the top ten. The data were also submitted as part of a second study, on T cells of mothers and their children.

Sequencing was carried out using blood. These receptor sequences come from a boy between 10 and 17 years old in good health.

In this sample, this clonotype turned up a few times. The rearrangement uses TRBV20-1 and TRBJ1-4; D is uncertain. The V end was cut by 3 bases, the J end by 1 base, with 12 bases between. Germline V CDR1 and CDR2: DFQATT, SNEGSKA (reference sequence). The CDR3 is made up of 15 amino acids. The CDR3 nucleotides read TGCAGTGCTAGTTTTGGGATCGGAACTAATGAAAAACTGTTTTTT. Encoded protein: CSASFGIGTNEKLFF.

This rearrangement joins TRBV27 to TRBJ2-3; the D gene could be TRBD1 or TRBD2 (5 bases each). Between the trimmed V and J ends, which lost 0 bases and 0 bases, there was a span of 7 bases. The CDR3 loop spans 15 amino acids. Germline V lookup: CDR1 MNHEY, CDR2 SMNVEV (reference sequence). Written as DNA, the CDR3 is TGTGCCAGCAGTTTATCATGGGGGAGCACAGATACGCAGTATTTT. It codes for CASSLSWGSTDTQYF.

This clonotype has only a few counts. The rearrangement uses TRBV27 and TRBJ2-7; 10 bases line up with TRBD2. The CDR3 loop spans 16 amino acids. Trimming at V came to 6 bases and at J to 3 bases, leaving 11 bases not matched to a gene. The germline V gene has CDR1 MNHEY and CDR2 SMNVEV (reference sequence). The CDR3 is CASSPIWTSGSYEQYF. The CDR3 DNA is TGTGCCAGCAGCCCTATCTGGACTAGCGGCAGCTACGAGCAGTACTTC.

This clonotype was observed a few times. The J gene is TRBJ2-5, the V gene TRBV7-6; 7 nucleotides match TRBD1. The J call could be wrong; TRBJ2-7 is a better fit for the DNA end. CDR1 SGHVS and CDR2 FNYEAQ come from the germline V gene. The length of the CDR3 is 15 residues. As DNA, the CDR3 is TGTGCCAGCAGCCTCCGACAGGGACACAATTACGAGCAGTACTTC. It translates to CASSLRQGHNYEQYF.

This chain joins TRBV20-1 and TRBJ1-1, with TRBD1 matching 9 bases. V lost 3 bases, J lost 7 bases, and 0 bases stayed unmatched. CDR3 size: 11 residues. Germline values: CDR1 DFQATT, CDR2 SNEGSKA (reference sequence). The chain's CDR3 is CSARDRGEAFF. The CDR3 coding sequence is TGCAGTGCTAGGGACAGGGGTGAAGCTTTCTTT.

This clonotype has only a few counts. V usage is TRBV7-3 and J usage is TRBJ1-2; the D gene is possibly TRBD1 (5 bases). The CDR3 extends over 14 amino acids. CDR1 is SGHTA, CDR2 FQGTGA, per germline. The V end lost 3 bases, the J end lost 5 bases, and 13 bases lay between the germline ends. The CDR3 reads CASSLGGTSYGYTF. CDR3 bases: TGTGCCAGCAGCTTGGGGGGGACCAGTTATGGCTACACCTTC. Together with reference TRBV7-3 and TRBJ1-2, the CDR3 gives the full variable domain: GAGVSQTPSNKVTEKGKYVELRCDPISGHTALYWYRQSLGQGPEFLIYFQGTGAADDSGLPNDRFFAVRPEGSVSTLKIQRTERGDSAVYLCASSLGGTSYGYTFGSGTRLTVV.

This clonotype was counted only a few times. The V and J genes are TRBV10-2 and TRBJ2-1; 7 nucleotides line up with TRBD1. Germline V gene data show CDR1 as WSHSY and CDR2 as SAAADI. V lost 6 bases to trimming and J lost 4 bases; unmatched junction nucleotides: 15. The CDR3 contains 17 residues. Here the CDR3 DNA reads TGCGCCAGCAGGCAGAACAGGGGCTCCATCCGTTACAATGAGCAGTTCTTC. Translating it yields CASRQNRGSIRYNEQFF.

V is TRBV7-2 and J is TRBJ1-1; 7 bases are a match to TRBD1. The CDR3 length is 14 residues. The germline gives CDR1 SGHTA, CDR2 FQGNSA. The junction had 7 bases not matched to a gene; V was cut back by 4 bases and J by 5 bases. CDR3 nucleotide sequence: TGTGCCAGCAGCTCACATCAGGGGGGAACTGAAGCTTTCTTT. This encodes CASSSHQGGTEAFF.

This chain uses TRBV15 with TRBJ1-2; 9 bases align to TRBD1. Trimming at V came to 4 bases and at J to 4 bases, leaving 4 bases not matched to a gene. The CDR3 spans 14 residues. Looked up from germline, CDR1 is LNHNV and CDR2 is YYDKDF (reference sequence). For the CDR3, the DNA is TGTGCCACCAGCAACCTGACAGGGGGCTATGGCTACACCTTC. Translation: CATSNLTGGYGYTF. The entire variable domain, with the rest obtained from reference TRBV15 and TRBJ1-2, is as follows: DAMVIQNPRYQVTQFGKPVTLSCSQTLNHNVMYWYQQKSSQAPKLLFHYYDKDFNNEADTPDNFQSRRPNTSFCFLDIRSPGLGDTAMYLCATSNLTGGYGYTFGSGTRLTVV.

This clonotype was observed a handful of times. Lacking the conserved final phenylalanine or tryptophan, this CDR3 likely reflects a read error. The rearrangement links TRBV6-4 to TRBJ2-2; D unresolved. Per germline, CDR1 MRHNA and CDR2 SNTAGT. The CDR3 runs 14 residues. The V end was cut by 0 bases, the J end by 6 bases, with 8 bases between. This chain's CDR3 is CASSDSTGSGELFL. The CDR3 DNA follows: TGTGCCAGCAGTGACTCCACCGGTTCCGGGGAGCTGTTTCTT.

As for this clonotype: A read error may produce the germline difference seen at one junction end. This sequence joins TRBV9 and TRBJ2-5; the D gene is possibly TRBD2 (7 bases). This CDR3 contains 14 residues. The V gene's germline CDR1 is SGDLS and CDR2 YYNGEE. CDR3 region: CASNLGGAGETQCF. In nucleotides, the CDR3 is TGTGCCAGCAACCTGGGGGGGGCCGGGGAGACCCAGTGCTTC.

This clonotype has just a few counts. The chain uses TRBV5-5 and TRBJ2-5; D possibly corresponds to TRBD1 (6 bases). Trimming left V 8 bases short and J 1 base short, with 15 bases between. CDR1 SGHKS and CDR2 YYEKEE come from the germline V gene (reference sequence). The CDR3 contains 14 residues. The CDR3, as DNA: TGTGCCAGTCGGGACACCTCTGCCCAAGAGACCCAGTACTTC. Its translation: CASRDTSAQETQYF.

A word on this clonotype: At one boundary the junction diverges from the germline segment, which might be a read error. This chain uses TRBV28 with TRBJ2-2; D may be TRBD2 (6 bases). Germline V gene sequence: CDR1 MDHEN, CDR2 SYDVKM. This CDR3 region has 15 residues. The CDR3 DNA sequence: TGTGCCAGCAGTCCCCTCCTGGACACTACCGGGGGGCTGTTTTTT. This codes for CASSPLLDTTGGLFF.

The rearrangement links TRBV18 to TRBJ1-2; weak D call: TRBD1 (6 bases). V lost 0 bases and J 9 bases, leaving 17 bases between the germline ends. The CDR3 sequence is 15 residues long. Germline CDR1 reads KGHSH; CDR2 reads LQKENI. The CDR3: CASSPPGAPGQRYTF. DNA of the CDR3: TGTGCCAGCTCACCACCGGGGGCGCCTGGCCAGCGCTACACCTTC.